The 4 T cell receptor beta chains below all came from one sample that was sequenced in a study of Graves' ophthalmopathy and Graves' hyperthyroidism. The authors amplified TCR beta CDR3 regions from RNA transcripts. RT-PCR was first run with HTBI primers, then multiplex PCR in a second round. TCRdb passed the multiplex PCR reads through MiXCR, listing each CDR3 protein once. The sample comprises 560,000 or so distinct CDR3 sequences, about 35% of which are singletons, and roughly 4.5% rests with the top ten. The sample taken for sequencing was peripheral blood or thyroid tissue (not recorded which). The receptors derive from an adult man with Graves' hyperthyroidism.

As concerns this clonotype: A much larger clone sits a single nucleotide away, making a read error possible. The chain recombines TRBV12-3 or TRBV12-4 with TRBJ1-5; the D gene is possibly TRBD1 (6 bases). The CDR3 totals 14 residues. CDR3 region: CASSTGTSNQPRHF. CDR3 coding DNA: TGTGCCAGCAGTACCGGGACATCCAATCAGCCCCGGCATTTT.

This chain links TRBV7-9 with TRBJ1-2, with D possibly being TRBD1 (5 bases). CDR3 length equals 17 residues. V shed 3 bases and J shed 3 bases, with 20 bases lying between them. Germline values: CDR1 SEHNR, CDR2 FQNEAQ (reference sequence). CDR3 residues: CASSFTLGRTLDYGYTF. The CDR3 coding sequence is TGTGCCAGCAGCTTCACACTGGGACGCACCCTGGACTATGGCTACACCTTC.

This clonotype was observed at least ten times. The rearrangement links TRBV10-3 to TRBJ2-7; D gene unclear. Trimming cost V 3 bases and J 0 bases, with 6 bases left between them. CDR1 is ENHRY, CDR2 SYGVKD, per germline. This CDR3 spans 13 amino acids. CDR3 region: CAISDSYSYEQYF. The CDR3 coding sequence is TGTGCCATCAGTGATAGCTACTCCTACGAGCAGTACTTC.

The gene calls are TRBV4-3 and TRBJ1-1; possibly TRBD1 for D (5 bases). The germline V gene encodes CDR1 LGHNA and CDR2 YSLEER. V dropped 0 bases and J dropped 3 bases, with 11 bases sitting between them. CDR3 length equals 15 residues. The CDR3 loop reads CASSQDPGGDTEAFF. The CDR3 DNA is TGCGCCAGCAGCCAAGACCCGGGGGGGGACACTGAAGCTTTCTTT.